This passage covers 11 T cell receptor beta chains from one sample sequenced in a study of shared clonotypes between healthy human individuals (TCRdb year 2020). The method was the immunoSEQ multiplex PCR assay. Imported from immuneACCESS, the table was reduced by TCRdb to in-frame sequences with V and J called. These copies leave out some clones; in studies compared against another copy, an unresolved V gene accounts for under half, and the cause of the remainder is not known. This sample holds 330,000 or so clones; around 74% were observed only once. The top ten clones comprise around a tenth of the sample. The sample comprised memory CD4+ T cells sorted from blood. The sample's cell subset or site label, in plain terms: CD45RA-negative fraction. These TCRs come from a man aged 25 to 40 in good health.

The chain employs TRBV6-4 and TRBJ2-1, with 13 bases lining up with TRBD2. Per germline, CDR1 MRHNA and CDR2 SNTAGT. The CDR3 runs to 15 residues. Trimming at V came to 0 bases and at J to 7 bases, leaving 0 bases not matched to a gene. The DNA of the CDR3 is TGTGCCAGCAGTGACTCACTAGCGGGAGGGAATGAGCAGTTCTTC. Translated: CASSDSLAGGNEQFF.

The chain links TRBV27 to TRBJ2-5, with 7 bases fitting TRBD1. The CDR3 is made up of 12 amino acids. CDR1 is MNHEY, CDR2 SMNVEV, per germline (reference sequence). The V and J ends lost 4 bases and 14 bases, in that order; junction bases with no gene match: 10. The CDR3 spells CASSSLRDSPYF. Here the CDR3 DNA reads TGTGCCAGCAGTTCGCTCCGGGACAGTCCTTACTTC.

The genes are TRBV7-3 and TRBJ2-3; unclear D gene. Trimming took 4 bases from V and 4 from J, leaving 9 bases between them. Germline lookup yields CDR1 SGHTA and CDR2 FQGTGA. This CDR3 has 13 amino acids. The CDR3 reads CASSSDGSDTQYF. Here the CDR3 DNA reads TGTGCCAGCAGCTCGGACGGGTCAGATACGCAGTATTTT.

This chain connects TRBV2 to TRBJ2-5, with 7 nucleotides matching TRBD1. Germline V gene sequence: CDR1 SNHLY, CDR2 FYNNEI. With 6 bases clipped from V and 2 bases from J, the junction kept 9 bases outside the gene matches. CDR3 length: 15 residues. CDR3 sequence (DNA): TGTGCCAGCAGACCGAACAGGGGCACACAAGAGACCCAGTACTTC. It translates to CASRPNRGTQETQYF.

V and J are TRBV5-1 and TRBJ2-3; D tentatively reads TRBD1 or TRBD2 (5 bases each). V shed 1 base and J shed 5 bases, with 14 bases lying between them. Looked up from germline, CDR1 is SGHRS and CDR2 is YFSETQ. There are 15 residues in the CDR3. CDR3 in amino acids: CASSLRGARLDTQYF. CDR3 DNA sequence: TGCGCCAGCAGCTTGAGAGGGGCTAGATTAGATACGCAGTATTTT.

The chain carries TRBV5-1 and TRBJ2-1, with TRBD1 matching 7 bases. The CDR3 totals 16 residues. Germline CDR1 SGHRS, CDR2 YFSETQ. V shed 4 bases and J 6 bases; nucleotides not matched to a gene: 13. CDR3 in DNA: TGCGCCAGCAGCCTACCGACAGGGTCTGGTTTCAATGAGCAGTTCTTC. Translated, it gives CASSLPTGSGFNEQFF.

The chain recombines TRBV18 with TRBJ2-1; maybe TRBD2 (5 bases). The CDR3 runs 15 residues. Germline CDR1 reads KGHSH; CDR2 reads LQKENI. Trimming removed 4 bases at V and 5 bases at J, with 15 bases between. CDR3 DNA: TGTGCCAGCTCACTAAGGACTCTCCAACACAATGAGCAGTTCTTC. Its protein product is CASSLRTLQHNEQFF. The complete variable domain, with remaining parts taken from reference TRBV18 and TRBJ2-1, reads NAGVMQNPRHLVRRRGQEARLRCSPMKGHSHVYWYRQLPEEGLKFMVYLQKENIIDESGMPKERFSAEFPKEGPSILRIQQVVRGDSAAYFCASSLRTLQHNEQFFGPGTRLTVL.

The rearrangement joins TRBV5-1 to TRBJ2-3; 9 nucleotides agree with TRBD2. Germline assignment: CDR1 SGHRS and CDR2 YFSETQ. V trimming: 4 bases; J trimming: 6 bases; junction bases outside the gene matches: 9. This CDR3 is 15 amino acids long. The CDR3 sequence is CASSPVAGAGDTQYF. The CDR3 bases are TGCGCCAGCAGCCCTGTAGCGGGAGCTGGGGATACGCAGTATTTT.

The V gene is TRBV7-2, the J gene TRBJ2-7, with D uncertain. Germline V CDR1 and CDR2: SGHTA, FQGNSA. This CDR3 has 14 residues. Trimming stripped 2 bases from V and 2 bases from J, with 10 bases between. As DNA, the CDR3 is TGTGCCAGCAGCTTAAGTTCTGGGGCCTACGAGCAGTACTTC. It yields the protein CASSLSSGAYEQYF. Together with reference TRBV7-2 and TRBJ2-7, the CDR3 gives the full variable domain: GAGVSQSPSNKVTEKGKDVELRCDPISGHTALYWYRQSLGQGLEFLIYFQGNSAPDKSGLPSDRFSAERTGGSVSTLTIQRTQQEDSAVYLCASSLSSGAYEQYFGPGTRLTVT.

This clone was counted a single time. The CDR3 region is CASSFASGSYGEQYF. The DNA of the CDR3 is TGTGCCAGCAGTTTCGCTAGCGGGAGTTATGGCGAGCAGTACTTC. This chain joins TRBV6-6 and TRBJ2-7; 10 positions match TRBD2. After removal of 4 bases from V and 6 bases from J, the junction contained 9 bases not matched to a gene. CDR1 and CDR2 from the germline V gene are MNHNY and SVGAGI (reference sequence). The CDR3 loop spans 15 amino acids.

In this sample, this clone turned up a few times. V and J are TRBV2 and TRBJ2-7, with D tentatively TRBD2 (5 bases). Trimming took off 2 bases at V and 2 bases at J, with 10 bases between the two ends. CDR3 size: 14 residues. The V gene's germline CDR1 is SNHLY and CDR2 FYNNEI. The CDR3 spells CASSEFSAAYEQYF. CDR3 bases: TGTGCCAGCAGTGAATTTAGCGCTGCCTACGAGCAGTACTTC.